This TCR beta chain originates from a study of regulatory dendritic cells for organ transplantation. As regards this clone: Its antigen is not known.

Data came from immunoSEQ multiplex PCR; TCRdb stores just in-frame clones and leaves some out. This sample has more than 9,000 clones, with approximately 80% found just once. Allogeneic regulatory or mature dendritic cells were co-cultured for four to six days with CFSE-labeled sorted T cells at 1:10. This TCR was recovered from a human donor in good health. The sequenced material came from memory CD4+ T cells from blood cultured with dendritic cells. Subset specified: CD45RO+ memory T cells.

CDR3 bases: TGTGCCAGCAGCTTAGAGCACGCAACTAATGAAAAACTGTTTTTT. This sequence encodes CASSLEHATNEKLFF. The chain carries TRBV5-5 and TRBJ1-4, with D unresolved. The length of the CDR3 is 15 residues. Per germline, CDR1 SGHKS and CDR2 YYEKEE (reference sequence). V was cut by 2 bases and J by 0 bases, with 8 bases left in between.